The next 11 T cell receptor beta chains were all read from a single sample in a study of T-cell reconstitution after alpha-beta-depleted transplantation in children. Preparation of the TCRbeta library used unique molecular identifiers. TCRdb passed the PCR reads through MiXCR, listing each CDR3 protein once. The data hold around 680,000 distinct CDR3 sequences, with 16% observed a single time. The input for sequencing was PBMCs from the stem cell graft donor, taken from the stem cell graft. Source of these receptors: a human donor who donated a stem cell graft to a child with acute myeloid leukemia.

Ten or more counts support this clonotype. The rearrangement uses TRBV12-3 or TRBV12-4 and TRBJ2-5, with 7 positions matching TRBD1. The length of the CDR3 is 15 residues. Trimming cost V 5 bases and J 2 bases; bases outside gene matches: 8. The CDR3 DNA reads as TGTGCCAGCAGTCCAAATACAGGGGCACAAGAGACCCAGTACTTC. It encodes CASSPNTGAQETQYF.

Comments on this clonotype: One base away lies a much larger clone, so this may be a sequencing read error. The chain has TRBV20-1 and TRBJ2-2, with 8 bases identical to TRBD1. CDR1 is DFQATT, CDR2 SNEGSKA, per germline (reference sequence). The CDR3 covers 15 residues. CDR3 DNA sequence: TGCAGTGCTAGACCGGGACAGGCGTTAACCGGGGACCTGTTTTTT. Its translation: CSARPGQALTGDLFF.

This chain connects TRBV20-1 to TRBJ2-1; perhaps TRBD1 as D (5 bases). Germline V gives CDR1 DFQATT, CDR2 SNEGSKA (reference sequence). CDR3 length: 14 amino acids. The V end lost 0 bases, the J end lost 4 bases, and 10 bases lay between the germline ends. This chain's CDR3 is CSARDRRGYNEQFF. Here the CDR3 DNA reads TGCAGTGCTAGAGATCGTAGGGGTTACAATGAGCAGTTCTTC.

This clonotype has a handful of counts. The CDR3 DNA sequence: TGTGCCAGCAGTCCTGGGTCCCAGTATGACTACGAGCAGTACTTC. Its protein is CASSPGSQYDYEQYF. This chain links TRBV6-2 or TRBV6-3 with TRBJ2-7; D gene unclear. Trimming pared 5 bases from V and 3 bases from J, leaving 17 bases between. Germline V lookup: CDR1 MNHEY, CDR2 SVGEGT. The CDR3 contains 15 residues.

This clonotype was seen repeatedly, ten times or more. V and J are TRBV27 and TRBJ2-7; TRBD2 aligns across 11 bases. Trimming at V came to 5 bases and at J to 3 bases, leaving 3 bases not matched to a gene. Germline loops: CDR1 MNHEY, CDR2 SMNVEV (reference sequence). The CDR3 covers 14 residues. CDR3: CASSLTSGVYEQYV. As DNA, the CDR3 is TGTGCCAGCAGTCTGACTAGCGGGGTCTACGAGCAGTACGTC.

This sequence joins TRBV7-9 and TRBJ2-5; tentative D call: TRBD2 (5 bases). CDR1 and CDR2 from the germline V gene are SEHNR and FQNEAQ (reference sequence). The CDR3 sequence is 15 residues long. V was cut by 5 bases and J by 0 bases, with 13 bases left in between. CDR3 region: CASSRALANQETQYF. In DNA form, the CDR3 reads TGTGCCAGCAGCAGGGCCCTAGCCAACCAAGAGACCCAGTACTTC. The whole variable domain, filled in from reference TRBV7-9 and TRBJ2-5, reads DTGVSQNPRHKITKRGQNVTFRCDPISEHNRLYWYRQTLGQGPEFLTYFQNEAQLEKSRLLSDRFSAERPKGSFSTLEIQRTEQGDSAMYLCASSRALANQETQYFGPGTRLLVL.

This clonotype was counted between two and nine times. Here the CDR3 DNA reads TGTGCCAGCAGCACCGTGGGGCTAGCCAAAAACATTCAGTACTTC. Protein: CASSTVGLAKNIQYF. The chain combines TRBV7-2 with TRBJ2-4; perhaps TRBD1 as D (5 bases). CDR1 is SGHTA and CDR2 is FQGNSA in the germline V gene. V was clipped by 5 bases and J by 0 bases, with 11 bases between them. This CDR3 spans 15 amino acids.

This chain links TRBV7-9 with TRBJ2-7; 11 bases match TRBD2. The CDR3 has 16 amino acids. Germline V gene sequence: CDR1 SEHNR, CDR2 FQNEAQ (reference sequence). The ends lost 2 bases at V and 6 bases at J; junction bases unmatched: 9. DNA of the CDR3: TGTGCCAGCAGCTTACAGAGTGGTAGCGGGGGGGGCGAGCAGTACTTC. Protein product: CASSLQSGSGGGEQYF.

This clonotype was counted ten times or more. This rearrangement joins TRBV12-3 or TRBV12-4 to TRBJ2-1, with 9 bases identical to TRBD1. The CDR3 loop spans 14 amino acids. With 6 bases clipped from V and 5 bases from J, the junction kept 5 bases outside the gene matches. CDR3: CASSGTGRNNEQFF. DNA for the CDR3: TGTGCCAGCAGCGGGACAGGGAGAAACAATGAGCAGTTCTTC.

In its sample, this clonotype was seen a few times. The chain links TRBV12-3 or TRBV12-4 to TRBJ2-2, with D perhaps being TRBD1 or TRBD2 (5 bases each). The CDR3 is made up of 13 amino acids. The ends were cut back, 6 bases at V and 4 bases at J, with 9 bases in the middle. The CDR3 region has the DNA TGTGCCAGCAGAGCTGGGGGCACCGGGGAGCTGTTTTTT. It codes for CASRAGGTGELFF.

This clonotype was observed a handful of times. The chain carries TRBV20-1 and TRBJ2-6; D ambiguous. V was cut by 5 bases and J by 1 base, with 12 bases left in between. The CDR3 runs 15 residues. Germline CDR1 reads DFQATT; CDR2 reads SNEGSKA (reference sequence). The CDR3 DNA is TGCAGTGCTGACCGAGATCAATCTGGGGCCAACGTCCTGACTTTC. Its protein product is CSADRDQSGANVLTF.